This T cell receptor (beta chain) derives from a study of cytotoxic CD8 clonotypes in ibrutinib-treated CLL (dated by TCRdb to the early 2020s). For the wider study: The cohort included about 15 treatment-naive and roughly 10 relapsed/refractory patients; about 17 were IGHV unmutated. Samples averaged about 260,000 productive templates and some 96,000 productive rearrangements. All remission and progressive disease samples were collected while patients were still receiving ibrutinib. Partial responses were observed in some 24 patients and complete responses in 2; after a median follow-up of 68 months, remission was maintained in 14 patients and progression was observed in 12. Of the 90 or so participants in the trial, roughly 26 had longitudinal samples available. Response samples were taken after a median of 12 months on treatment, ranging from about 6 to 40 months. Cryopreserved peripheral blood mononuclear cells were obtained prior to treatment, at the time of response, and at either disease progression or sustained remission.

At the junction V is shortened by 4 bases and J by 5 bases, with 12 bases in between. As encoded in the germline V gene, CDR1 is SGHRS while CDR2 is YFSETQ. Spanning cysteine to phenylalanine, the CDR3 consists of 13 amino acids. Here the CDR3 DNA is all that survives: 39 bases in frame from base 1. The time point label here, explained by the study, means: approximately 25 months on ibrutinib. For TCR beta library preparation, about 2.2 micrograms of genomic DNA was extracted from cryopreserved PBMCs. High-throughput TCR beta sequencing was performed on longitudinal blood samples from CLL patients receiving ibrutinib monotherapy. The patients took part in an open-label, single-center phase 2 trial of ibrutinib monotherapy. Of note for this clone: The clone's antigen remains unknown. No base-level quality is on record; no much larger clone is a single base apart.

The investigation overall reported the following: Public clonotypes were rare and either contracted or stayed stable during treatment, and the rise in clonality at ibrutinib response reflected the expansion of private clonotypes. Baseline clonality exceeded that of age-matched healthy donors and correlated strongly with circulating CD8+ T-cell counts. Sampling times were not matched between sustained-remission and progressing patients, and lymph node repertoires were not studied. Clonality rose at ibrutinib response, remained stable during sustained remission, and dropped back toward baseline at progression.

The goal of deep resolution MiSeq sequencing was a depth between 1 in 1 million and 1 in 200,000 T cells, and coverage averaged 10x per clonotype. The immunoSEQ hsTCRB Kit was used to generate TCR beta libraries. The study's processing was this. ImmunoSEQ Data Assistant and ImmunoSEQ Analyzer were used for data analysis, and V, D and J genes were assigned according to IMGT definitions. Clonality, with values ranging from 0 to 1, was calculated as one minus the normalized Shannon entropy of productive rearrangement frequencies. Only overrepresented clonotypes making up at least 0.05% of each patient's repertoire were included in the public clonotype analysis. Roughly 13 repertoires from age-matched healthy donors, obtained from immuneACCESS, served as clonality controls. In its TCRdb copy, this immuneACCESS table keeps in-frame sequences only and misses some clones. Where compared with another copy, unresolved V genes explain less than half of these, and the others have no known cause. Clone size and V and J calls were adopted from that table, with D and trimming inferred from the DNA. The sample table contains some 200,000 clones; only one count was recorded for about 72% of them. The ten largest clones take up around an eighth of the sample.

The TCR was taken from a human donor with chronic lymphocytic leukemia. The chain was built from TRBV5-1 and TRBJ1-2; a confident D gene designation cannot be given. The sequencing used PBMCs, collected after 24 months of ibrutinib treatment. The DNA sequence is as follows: TGCGCCAGCAGCGCGGCACCGGGGTATGGCTACACCTTC. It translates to CASSAAPGYGYTF.